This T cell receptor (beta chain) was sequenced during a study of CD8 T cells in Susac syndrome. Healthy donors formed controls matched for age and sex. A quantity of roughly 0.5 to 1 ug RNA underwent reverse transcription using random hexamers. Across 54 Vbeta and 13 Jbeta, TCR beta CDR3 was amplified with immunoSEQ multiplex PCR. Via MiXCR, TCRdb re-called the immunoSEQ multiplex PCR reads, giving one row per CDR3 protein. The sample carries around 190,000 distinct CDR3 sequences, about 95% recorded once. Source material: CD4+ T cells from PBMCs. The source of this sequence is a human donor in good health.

CDR3 coding DNA: TGCGCCAGCAGCCAAGCACCGGGGGGCTACGAGCAGTACTTC. Translated: CASSQAPGGYEQYF. The V and J genes are TRBV4-3 and TRBJ2-7; 7 bases agree with TRBD2. Germline CDR1 reads LGHNA; CDR2 reads YSLEER. CDR3 length: 14 residues. With V trimmed by 1 base and J by 3 bases, 3 bases remained unmatched.